This entry lists 13 T cell receptor beta chains sequenced from one sample in a study of T-cell memory formation after mild COVID-19 listed by TCRdb under 2021. Library method: 5' RACE. Instrument used: Illumina NovaSeq 6000. Starting from the raw public reads, TCRdb applied fastp trimming at Q25, assembled clones with MiXCR and retained in-frame beta chains. Here each entry gathers all rows of one CDR3 protein and keeps the most common genes and DNA. The sample table lists about 82,000 distinct CDR3 sequences, less than 15% of them with a count of one. Roughly a quarter of the sample comes from the top ten. Sequencing was carried out using PBMCs or a T cell subset sorted from them (not recorded which). These receptors originate from an adult woman who had mild COVID-19 (a few samples of this study predate the infection). The sample titles of this study are shuffled in the database, so cell type and time point are left out; the donor was told from shared clones.

V is TRBV5-5 and J is TRBJ1-1; unclear D gene. Germline V gene sequence: CDR1 SGHKS, CDR2 YYEKEE (reference sequence). The CDR3 has 14 amino acids. V gave up 4 bases and J gave up 0 bases, with 10 bases separating them. The CDR3 nucleotides read TGTGCCAGCAGCCGTAGGACGGTGAACACTGAAGCTTTCTTT. Translation: CASSRRTVNTEAFF.

This clonotype was counted only a few times. The rearrangement joins TRBV27 to TRBJ1-2; D is unclear. CDR1 and CDR2 (germline): MNHEY, SMNVEV (reference sequence). The CDR3 is 16 amino acids. V was pared by 3 bases and J by 0 bases, with 14 bases between. The CDR3: CASSLVRQTANYGYTF. CDR3 bases: TGTGCCAGCAGTTTGGTCCGACAAACTGCTAACTATGGCTACACCTTC.

The rearrangement links TRBV21-1 to TRBJ2-7; the table's D gene call, TRBD1, was not cross checked with the DNA. TRBV21-1 is given as a pseudogene. CDR3 size: 14 residues. The CDR3 loop is CASSKAKNRAEQYF. The CDR3 DNA sequence: TGTGCCAGCAGCAAAGCGAAAAACCGGGCCGAGCAGTACTTC.

There are a few counts of this clonotype. CDR3 DNA sequence: TGTGCCAGCAGCCCTGGGACAAGGGGGGAAAAACTGTTTTTT. The encoded protein is CASSPGTRGEKLFF. The chain uses TRBV27 and TRBJ1-4; a weak D match, TRBD1 (6 bases). Between the trimmed V and J ends, which lost 6 bases and 8 bases, there was a span of 16 bases. Germline CDR1 is MNHEY and CDR2 is SMNVEV (reference sequence). The CDR3 runs to 14 residues. The full variable domain, rest sourced from reference TRBV27 and TRBJ1-4, is EAQVTQNPRYLITVTGKKLTVTCSQNMNHEYMSWYRQDPGLGLRQIYYSMNVEVTDKGDVPEGYKVSRKEKRNFPLILESPSPNQTSLYFCASSPGTRGEKLFFGSGTQLSVL.

The gene calls are TRBV9 and TRBJ2-7; no clear D. V was trimmed by 3 bases and J by 2 bases, leaving 6 bases between them. CDR3 length: 12 amino acids. Germline CDR1 reads SGDLS; CDR2 reads YYNGEE. The CDR3 DNA reads TGTGCCAGCAGCGCCGGCCCCTACGAGCAGTACTTC. Translation: CASSAGPYEQYF.

This clonotype has just a few counts. The J gene is TRBJ1-2, the V gene TRBV7-9, with 8 bases lining up with TRBD1. The CDR3 contains 15 residues. Looked up from germline, CDR1 is SEHNR and CDR2 is FQNEAQ (reference sequence). V gave up 5 bases and J gave up 6 bases; unmatched junction bases: 11. The CDR3 here is CASSALEDRVHGYTF. In DNA form, the CDR3 reads TGTGCCAGCAGCGCTTTAGAGGACAGGGTCCATGGCTACACCTTC.

The chain recombines TRBV2 with TRBJ2-7, with no clear D. The V and J ends lost 3 bases and 1 base respectively, with 22 bases between them. The CDR3 has 18 residues. Germline loops: CDR1 SNHLY, CDR2 FYNNEI. The CDR3 spells CASSERLRLGINSYEQYF. DNA of the CDR3: TGTGCCAGCAGTGAGCGGTTGCGGCTAGGGATTAATTCCTACGAGCAGTACTTC.

The J gene is TRBJ1-1, the V gene TRBV19; D is unclear. CDR1 and CDR2 (germline): LNHDA, SQIVND (reference sequence). The CDR3 sequence is 14 residues long. V was shortened by 7 bases and J by 4 bases, with 16 bases between the two germline ends. The CDR3 region is CASNWKVASTEAFF. The CDR3 DNA follows: TGTGCCAGTAATTGGAAGGTGGCAAGCACTGAAGCTTTCTTT.

The chain joins TRBV29-1 to TRBJ2-7; 13 bases fit TRBD2. The CDR3 totals 15 residues. V lost 5 bases, J lost 1 base, and 5 bases stayed unmatched. Per germline, CDR1 SQVTM and CDR2 ANQGSEA. The CDR3 sequence is CSVLGGLAGSYEQYF. In DNA form, the CDR3 reads TGCAGCGTTCTGGGGGGACTAGCGGGATCCTACGAGCAGTACTTC.

This clonotype appeared a few times. The V and J genes are TRBV6-6 and TRBJ2-6; 8 bases map to TRBD1. This CDR3 has 17 amino acids. Looked up from germline, CDR1 is MNHNY and CDR2 is SVGAGI (reference sequence). V dropped 3 bases and J dropped 3; count of bases not matched to a gene: 7. CDR3 sequence reads: CASSYLLTGGGANVLTF. The CDR3 DNA follows: TGTGCCAGCAGTTATCTATTAACAGGGGGTGGGGCCAACGTCCTGACTTTC.

Ten or more counts support this clonotype. J is TRBJ2-7 and V is TRBV7-9; 9 bases are shared with TRBD2. The germline V gene has CDR1 SEHNR and CDR2 FQNEAQ (reference sequence). The CDR3 is 15 residues long. Trimming cost V 3 bases and J 5 bases; bases outside gene matches: 8. CDR3 DNA sequence: TGTGCCAGCAGCTTTGAGGCGGGAGGGGTCGACGAGCAGTACTTC. Amino acids: CASSFEAGGVDEQYF.

The V and J genes are TRBV6-1 and TRBJ1-2, with D maybe TRBD1 (6 bases). The CDR3 totals 14 residues. From germline, CDR1 is MNHNS and CDR2 SASEGT. Trimming removed 8 bases at V and 4 bases at J, with 17 bases between. CDR3 sequence (DNA): TGTGCCAGCTCGGAGGGGGAATCGGCCTATGGCTACACCTTC. It is translated as CASSEGESAYGYTF.

The chain links TRBV5-4 to TRBJ2-1; the D call may be TRBD1 or TRBD2 (5 bases each). V gave up 4 bases and J gave up 6 bases, with 8 bases separating them. From germline, CDR1 is SGHNT and CDR2 YYREEE (reference sequence). The CDR3 totals 12 residues. DNA for the CDR3: TGTGCCAGCAGCCGGGACGGCAATGAGCAGTTCTTC. Its translation: CASSRDGNEQFF.